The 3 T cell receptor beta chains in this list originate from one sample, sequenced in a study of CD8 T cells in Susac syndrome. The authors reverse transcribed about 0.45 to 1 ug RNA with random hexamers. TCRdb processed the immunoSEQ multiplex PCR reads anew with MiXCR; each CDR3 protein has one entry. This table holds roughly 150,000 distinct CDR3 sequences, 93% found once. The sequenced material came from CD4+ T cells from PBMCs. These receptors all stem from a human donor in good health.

Written as DNA, the CDR3 is TGTGCCAGCAGCCAAGAAGGAGGGGATGATGGCTACACCTTC. Protein product: CASSQEGGDDGYTF. The rearrangement links TRBV3-1 to TRBJ1-2; a possible D gene is TRBD1 (5 bases). In germline, CDR1 is LGHDT, CDR2 YNNKEL (reference sequence). This CDR3 contains 14 residues. Trimming cost V 0 bases and J 6 bases, with 11 bases left between them.

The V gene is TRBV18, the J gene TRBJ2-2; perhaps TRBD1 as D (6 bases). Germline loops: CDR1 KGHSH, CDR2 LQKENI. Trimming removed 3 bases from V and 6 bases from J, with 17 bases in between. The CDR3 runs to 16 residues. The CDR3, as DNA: TGTGCCAGCTCACCGCACCCGGTTCAGGGGTCCGGGGAGCTGTTTTTT. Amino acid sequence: CASSPHPVQGSGELFF.

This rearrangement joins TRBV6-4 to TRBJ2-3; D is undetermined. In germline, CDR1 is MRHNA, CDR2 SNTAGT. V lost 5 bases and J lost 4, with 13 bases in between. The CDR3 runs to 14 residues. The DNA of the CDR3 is TGTGCCAGCAGTATTCGGGCCGCGCCAGATACGCAGTATTTT. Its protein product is CASSIRAAPDTQYF.